This T cell receptor beta chain was recorded in a study of cytomegalovirus exposure and HLA in healthy donors. Whole-study results and caveats: Analysis performed later showed TCR beta chains linked to HLA being more clonally expanded than equally common others. Researchers reported in a later analysis that a missense DCLRE1C variant was tied to TCR beta V- and J-gene trimming. In a later analysis, a genetic analysis reported fewer productive-TCR N-insertions in an Asian-associated ancestry cluster than the cohort average. Analysis performed later found 16,000 or so TCR beta sequences associated with HLA alleles at 0.05 false discovery rate.

Primers for the PCR totalled 60 Vbeta and 13 Jbeta. The method was immunoSEQ multiplex PCR; TCRdb's version includes in-frame clones alone and lacks a portion of them. Among 150,000 or so clones, 65% to 85% were seen once, and the ten largest hold around 2.4%. The CDR3 covers 12 residues. Germline lookup yields CDR1 SGHRS and CDR2 YFSETQ. The J segment lost 10 bases and the V segment lost 4 bases, leaving 6 bases of the junction unmatched. Note on this clone: Its antigen is as yet unknown. Within the sample, other DNA sequences also encode this same CDR3.

The chain links TRBV5-1 to TRBJ2-7; 9 bases line up with TRBD1. The sample taken for sequencing was PBMCs. This receptor was identified in a man in his fifties in good health and CMV-seronegative. CDR3 residues: CASSLQGAEQYF. In DNA form, the CDR3 reads TGCGCCAGCAGCCTACAGGGGGCTGAACAGTACTTC. The full variable domain, its missing parts supplied by reference TRBV5-1 and TRBJ2-7, is KAGVTQTPRYLIKTRGQQVTLSCSPISGHRSVSWYQQTPGQGLQFLFEYFSETQRNKGNFPGRFSGRQFSNSRSEMNVSTLELGDSALYLCASSLQGAEQYFGPGTRLTVT.